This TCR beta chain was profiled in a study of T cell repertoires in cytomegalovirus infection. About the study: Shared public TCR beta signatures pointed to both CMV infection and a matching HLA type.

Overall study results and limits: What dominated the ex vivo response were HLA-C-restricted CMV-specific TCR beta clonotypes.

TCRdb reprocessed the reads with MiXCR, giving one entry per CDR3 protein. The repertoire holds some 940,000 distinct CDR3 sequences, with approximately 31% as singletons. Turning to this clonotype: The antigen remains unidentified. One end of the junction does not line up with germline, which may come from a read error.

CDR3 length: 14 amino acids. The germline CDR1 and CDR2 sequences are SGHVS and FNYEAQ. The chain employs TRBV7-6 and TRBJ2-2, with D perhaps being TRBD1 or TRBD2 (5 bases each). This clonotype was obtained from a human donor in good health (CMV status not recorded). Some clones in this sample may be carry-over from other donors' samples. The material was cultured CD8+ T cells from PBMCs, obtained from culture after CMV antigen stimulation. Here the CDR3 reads CASSSVGTSGELFF. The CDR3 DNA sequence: TGTGCTAGCAGCTCGGTTGGGACCTCCGGGGAGCTGTTTTTT.